The text below deals with one TCR beta chain. Its antigen is undetermined. V was pared by 0 bases and J by 5 bases, with 11 bases between. CDR1 and CDR2 (germline): SQVTM, ANQGSEA. CDR3 length: 13 residues. TCRdb re-called the 5' RACE reads through MiXCR, storing one row per CDR3 protein. In the table there are roughly 690,000 distinct CDR3 sequences, about 20% of which are singletons. The source of the sample is a study of identical twins. The study's findings and limits: A lower insertion count was a feature of abundant cord blood beta clonotypes, with no such feature in memory repertoires.

Separately, the same data were catalogued under a study of T cells expressing NK-cell markers. As that report states: Sorting in several experiments was restricted by an anti-gamma-delta TCR antibody to alpha-beta TCR T cells. The leading position in the CD3+CD56-NKG2C+ fraction of a handful of donors also went to these clonotypes.

The sequence derives from a woman under 30 in good health. The sequenced material came from PBMCs. This rearrangement joins TRBV29-1 to TRBJ2-7; possibly TRBD1 or TRBD2 for D (5 bases each). For the CDR3, the DNA is TGCAGCGTTGAAGATCGGGACGGAGACGAGCAGTACTTC. This translates into CSVEDRDGDEQYF.